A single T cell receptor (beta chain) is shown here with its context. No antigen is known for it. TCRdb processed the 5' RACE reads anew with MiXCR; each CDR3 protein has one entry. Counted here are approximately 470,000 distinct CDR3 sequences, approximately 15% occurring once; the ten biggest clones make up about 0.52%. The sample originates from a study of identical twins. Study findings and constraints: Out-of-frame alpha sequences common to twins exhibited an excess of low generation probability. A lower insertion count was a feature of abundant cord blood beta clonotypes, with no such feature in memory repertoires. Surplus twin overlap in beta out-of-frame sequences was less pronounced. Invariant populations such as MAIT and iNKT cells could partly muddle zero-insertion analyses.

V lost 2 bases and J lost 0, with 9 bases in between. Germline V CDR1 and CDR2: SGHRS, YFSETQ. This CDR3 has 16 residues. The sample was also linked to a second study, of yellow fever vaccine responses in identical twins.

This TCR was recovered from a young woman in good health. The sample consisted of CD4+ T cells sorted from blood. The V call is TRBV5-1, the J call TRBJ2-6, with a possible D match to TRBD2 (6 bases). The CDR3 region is CASSLSGSSGANVLTF. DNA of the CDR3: TGCGCCAGCAGCTTATCCGGGAGCTCTGGGGCCAACGTCCTGACTTTC. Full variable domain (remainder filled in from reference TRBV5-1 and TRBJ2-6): KAGVTQTPRYLIKTRGQQVTLSCSPISGHRSVSWYQQTPGQGLQFLFEYFSETQRNKGNFPGRFSGRQFSNSRSEMNVSTLELGDSALYLCASSLSGSSGANVLTFGAGSRLTVL.